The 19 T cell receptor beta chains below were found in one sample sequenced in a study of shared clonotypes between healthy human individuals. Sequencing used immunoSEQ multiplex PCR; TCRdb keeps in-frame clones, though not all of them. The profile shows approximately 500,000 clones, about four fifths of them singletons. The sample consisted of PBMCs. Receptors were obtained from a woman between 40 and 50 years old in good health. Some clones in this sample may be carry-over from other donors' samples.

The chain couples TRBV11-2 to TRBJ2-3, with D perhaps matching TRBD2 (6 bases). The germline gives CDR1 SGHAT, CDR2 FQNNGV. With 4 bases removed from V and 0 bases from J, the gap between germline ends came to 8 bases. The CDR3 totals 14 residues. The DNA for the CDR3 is TGTGCCAGCAGCTCGACTAGTAGCACAGATACGCAGTATTTT. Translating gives CASSSTSSTDTQYF.

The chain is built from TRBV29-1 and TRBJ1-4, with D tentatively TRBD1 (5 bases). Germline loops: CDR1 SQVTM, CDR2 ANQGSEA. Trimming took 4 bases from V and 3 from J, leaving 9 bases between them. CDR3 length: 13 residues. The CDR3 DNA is TGCAGCGTTGGGGGACCTTCTAATGAAAAACTGTTTTTT. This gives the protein CSVGGPSNEKLFF.

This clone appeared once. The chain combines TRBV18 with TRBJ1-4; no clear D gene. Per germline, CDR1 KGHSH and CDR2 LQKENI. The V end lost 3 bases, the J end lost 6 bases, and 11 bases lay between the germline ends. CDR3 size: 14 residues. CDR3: CASSPGGKDEKLFF. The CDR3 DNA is TGTGCCAGCTCACCCGGAGGTAAAGATGAAAAACTGTTTTTT. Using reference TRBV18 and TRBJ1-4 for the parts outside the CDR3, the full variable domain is NAGVMQNPRHLVRRRGQEARLRCSPMKGHSHVYWYRQLPEEGLKFMVYLQKENIIDESGMPKERFSAEFPKEGPSILRIQQVVRGDSAAYFCASSPGGKDEKLFFGSGTQLSVL.

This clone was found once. CDR3 nucleotide sequence: TGTGCCAGCAGTTTACAGGACACCTATGGCTACACCTTC. This sequence encodes CASSLQDTYGYTF. The genes are TRBV2 and TRBJ1-2; D perhaps matches TRBD1 (5 bases). CDR3 length: 13 amino acids. Germline values: CDR1 SNHLY, CDR2 FYNNEI. Trimming cost V 5 bases and J 4 bases, with 11 bases left between them.

CDR3 residues: CASSLRGRGGTDTQYF. The CDR3 region has the DNA TGTGCCAGCAGTTTGAGGGGGCGCGGGGGCACAGATACGCAGTATTTT. V is TRBV28 and J is TRBJ2-3, with D perhaps matching TRBD1 (7 bases). Germline V lookup: CDR1 MDHEN, CDR2 SYDVKM. V lost 3 bases and J 1 base, leaving 14 bases between the germline ends. This CDR3 comprises 16 residues.

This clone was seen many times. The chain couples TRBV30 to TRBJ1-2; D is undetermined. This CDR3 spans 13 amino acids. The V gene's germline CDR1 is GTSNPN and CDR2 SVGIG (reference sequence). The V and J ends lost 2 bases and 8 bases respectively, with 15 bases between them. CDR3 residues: CAWSRQETGGYTF. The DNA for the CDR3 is TGTGCCTGGAGTCGGCAGGAAACCGGGGGCTACACCTTC.

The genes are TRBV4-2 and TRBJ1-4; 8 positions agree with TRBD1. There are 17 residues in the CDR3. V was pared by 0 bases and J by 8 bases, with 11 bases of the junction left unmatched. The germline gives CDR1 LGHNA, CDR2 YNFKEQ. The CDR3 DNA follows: TGTGCCAGCAGCCAAGATTTACCGGGACAGGTTTTGGAAAAACTGTTTTTT. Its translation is CASSQDLPGQVLEKLFF.

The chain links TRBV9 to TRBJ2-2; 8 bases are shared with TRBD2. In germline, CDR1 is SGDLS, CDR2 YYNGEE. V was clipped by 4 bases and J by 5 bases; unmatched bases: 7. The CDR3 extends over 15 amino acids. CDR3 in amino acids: CASSSGLELTGELFF. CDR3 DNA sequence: TGTGCCAGCAGCTCGGGACTAGAATTGACCGGGGAGCTGTTTTTT.

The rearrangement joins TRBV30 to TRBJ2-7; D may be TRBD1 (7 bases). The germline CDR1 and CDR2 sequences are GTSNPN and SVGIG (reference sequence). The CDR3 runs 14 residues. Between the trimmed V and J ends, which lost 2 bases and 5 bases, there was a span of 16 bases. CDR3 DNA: TGTGCCTGGAGTAGGCGACAGGGAGGCCACGAGCAGTACTTC. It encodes CAWSRRQGGHEQYF.

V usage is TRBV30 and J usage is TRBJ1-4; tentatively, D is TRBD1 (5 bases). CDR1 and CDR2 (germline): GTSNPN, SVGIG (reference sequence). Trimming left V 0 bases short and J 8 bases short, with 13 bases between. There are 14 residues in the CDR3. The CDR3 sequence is CAWSVRSPGEKLFF. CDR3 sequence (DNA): TGTGCCTGGAGTGTGCGGAGCCCAGGGGAAAAACTGTTTTTT.

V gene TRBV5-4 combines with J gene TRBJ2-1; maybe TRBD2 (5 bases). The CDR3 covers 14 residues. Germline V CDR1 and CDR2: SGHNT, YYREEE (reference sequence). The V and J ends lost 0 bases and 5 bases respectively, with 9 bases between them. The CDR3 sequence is CASSLGGPHNEQFF. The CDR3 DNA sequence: TGTGCCAGCAGCTTGGGAGGGCCACACAATGAGCAGTTCTTC.

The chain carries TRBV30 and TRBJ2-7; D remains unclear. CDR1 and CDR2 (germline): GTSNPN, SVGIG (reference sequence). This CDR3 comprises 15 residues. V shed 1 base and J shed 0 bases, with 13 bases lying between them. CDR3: CAWSAPERSSYEQYF. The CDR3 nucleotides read TGTGCCTGGAGTGCCCCTGAAAGGAGCTCCTACGAGCAGTACTTC.

The CDR3 is CASSSRRDRERYGYTF. The DNA of the CDR3 is TGTGCCAGCAGCTCGAGGAGGGACAGGGAGAGGTATGGCTACACCTTC. The chain carries TRBV7-8 and TRBJ1-2; 9 bases are shared with TRBD1. The CDR3 is 16 amino acids. Germline V gene sequence: CDR1 SGHVS, CDR2 FQNEAQ. V was pared by 4 bases and J by 5 bases, with 11 bases of the junction left unmatched.

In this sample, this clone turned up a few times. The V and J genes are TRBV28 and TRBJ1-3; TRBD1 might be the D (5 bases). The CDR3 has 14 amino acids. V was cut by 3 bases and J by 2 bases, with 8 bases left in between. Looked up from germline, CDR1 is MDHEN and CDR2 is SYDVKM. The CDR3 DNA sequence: TGTGCCAGCAGTTTGGGGGGACCTGGAAACACCATATATTTT. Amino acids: CASSLGGPGNTIYF.

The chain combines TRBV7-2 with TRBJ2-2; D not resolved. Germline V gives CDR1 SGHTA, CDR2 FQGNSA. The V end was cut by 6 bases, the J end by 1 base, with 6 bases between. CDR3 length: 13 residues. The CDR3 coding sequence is TGTGCCAGCAGTCCTAGGAACACCGGGGAGCTGTTTTTT. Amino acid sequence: CASSPRNTGELFF.

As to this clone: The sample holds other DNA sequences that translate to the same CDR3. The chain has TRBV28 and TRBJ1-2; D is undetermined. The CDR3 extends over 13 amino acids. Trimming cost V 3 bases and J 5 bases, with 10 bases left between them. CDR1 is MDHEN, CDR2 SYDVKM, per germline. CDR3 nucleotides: TGTGCCAGCAGTTTCAGAGGAAATTATGGCTACACCTTC. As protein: CASSFRGNYGYTF.

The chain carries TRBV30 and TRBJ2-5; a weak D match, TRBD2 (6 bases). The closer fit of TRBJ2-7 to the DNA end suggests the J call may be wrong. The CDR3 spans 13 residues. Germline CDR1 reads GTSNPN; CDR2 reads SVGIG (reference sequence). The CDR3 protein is CAWKGGSPGEQYF. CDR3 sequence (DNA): TGTGCCTGGAAGGGAGGTAGTCCTGGCGAGCAGTACTTC.

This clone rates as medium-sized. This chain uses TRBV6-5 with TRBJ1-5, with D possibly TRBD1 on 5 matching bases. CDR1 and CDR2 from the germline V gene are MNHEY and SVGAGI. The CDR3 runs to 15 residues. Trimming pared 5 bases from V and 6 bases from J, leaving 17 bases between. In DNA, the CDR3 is TGTGCCAGCAGTCCACAGTGGGGGGGGAGTCAGCCCCAGCATTTT. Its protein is CASSPQWGGSQPQHF.

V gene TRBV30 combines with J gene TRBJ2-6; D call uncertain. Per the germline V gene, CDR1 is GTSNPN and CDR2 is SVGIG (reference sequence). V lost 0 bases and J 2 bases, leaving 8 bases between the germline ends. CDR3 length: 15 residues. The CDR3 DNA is TGTGCCTGGAGTGTACGAGGAACTGGGGCCAACGTCCTGACTTTC. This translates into CAWSVRGTGANVLTF.